This note documents a single TCR beta chain sequence. Its target is not known. These data originate in a study of T cell responses to AZD1222 COVID-19 vaccine. In the study overall: Pooling of second doses given at about 4 or about 12 weeks was done. The study, taken as a whole, reports: White British people made up most donors, females outnumbered males, and clonal diversity was possibly underestimated.

Sequencing was performed with immunoSEQ multiplex PCR; in TCRdb, only in-frame clones are kept and a portion is missing. The data hold 95,000 to 150,000 clones, with about 87% observed a single time. The V end lost 7 bases, the J end lost 6 bases, and 10 bases lay between the germline ends. The CDR3 consists of 12 residues. The rearrangement uses TRBV12-3 or TRBV12-4 and TRBJ1-5; D remains ambiguous. This receptor was taken from an adult in good health. The input for sequencing was peripheral blood, taken on day 0 of AZD1222 vaccination. Here the CDR3 DNA reads TGTGCCAGCACCCTGGGTAGTCAGCCCCAGCATTTT. Its protein product is CASTLGSQPQHF.